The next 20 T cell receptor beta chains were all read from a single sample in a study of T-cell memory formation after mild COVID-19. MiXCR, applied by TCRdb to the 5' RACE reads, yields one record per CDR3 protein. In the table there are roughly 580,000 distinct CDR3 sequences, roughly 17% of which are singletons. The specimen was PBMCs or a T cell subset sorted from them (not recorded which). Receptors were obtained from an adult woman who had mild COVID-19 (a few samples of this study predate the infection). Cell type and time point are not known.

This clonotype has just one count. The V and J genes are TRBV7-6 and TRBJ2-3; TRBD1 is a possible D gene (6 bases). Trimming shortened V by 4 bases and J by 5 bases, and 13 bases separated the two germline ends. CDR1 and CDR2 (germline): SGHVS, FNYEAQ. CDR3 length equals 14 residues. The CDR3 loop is CASSYLGARDTQYF. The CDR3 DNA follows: TGTGCCAGCAGCTACCTGGGGGCCCGAGATACGCAGTATTTT.

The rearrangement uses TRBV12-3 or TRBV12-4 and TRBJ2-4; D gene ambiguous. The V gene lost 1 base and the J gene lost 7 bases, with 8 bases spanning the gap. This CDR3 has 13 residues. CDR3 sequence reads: CASSLGGANIQYF. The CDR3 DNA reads TGTGCCAGCAGTTTAGGCGGAGCCAACATTCAGTACTTC.

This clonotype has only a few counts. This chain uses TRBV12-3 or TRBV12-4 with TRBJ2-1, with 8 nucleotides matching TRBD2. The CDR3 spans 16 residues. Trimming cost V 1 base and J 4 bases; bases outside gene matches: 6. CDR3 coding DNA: TGTGCCAGCAGTTTAGGGTCACTAGCGGTATACAATGAGCAGTTCTTC. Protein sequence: CASSLGSLAVYNEQFF.

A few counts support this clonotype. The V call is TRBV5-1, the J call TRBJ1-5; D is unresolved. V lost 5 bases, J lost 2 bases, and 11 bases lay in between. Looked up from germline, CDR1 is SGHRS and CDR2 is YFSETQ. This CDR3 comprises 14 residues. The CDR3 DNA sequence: TGCGCCAGCAGGACACCCGTGGGCAATCAGCCCCAGCATTTT. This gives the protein CASRTPVGNQPQHF. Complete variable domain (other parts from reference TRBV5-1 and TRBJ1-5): KAGVTQTPRYLIKTRGQQVTLSCSPISGHRSVSWYQQTPGQGLQFLFEYFSETQRNKGNFPGRFSGRQFSNSRSEMNVSTLELGDSALYLCASRTPVGNQPQHFGDGTRLSIL.

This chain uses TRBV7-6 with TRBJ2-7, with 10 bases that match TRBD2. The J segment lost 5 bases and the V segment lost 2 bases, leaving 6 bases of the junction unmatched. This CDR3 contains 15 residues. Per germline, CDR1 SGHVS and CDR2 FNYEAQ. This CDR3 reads CASSLFVAGGHEQYF. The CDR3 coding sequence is TGTGCCAGCAGCTTATTCGTAGCGGGGGGACACGAGCAGTACTTC.

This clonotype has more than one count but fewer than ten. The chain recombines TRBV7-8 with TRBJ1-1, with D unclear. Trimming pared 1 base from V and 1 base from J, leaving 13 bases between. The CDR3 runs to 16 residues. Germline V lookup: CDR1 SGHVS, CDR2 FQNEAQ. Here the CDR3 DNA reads TGTGCCAGCAGCTTAGTCGATCCAGCCACGAACACTGAAGCTTTCTTT. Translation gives CASSLVDPATNTEAFF.

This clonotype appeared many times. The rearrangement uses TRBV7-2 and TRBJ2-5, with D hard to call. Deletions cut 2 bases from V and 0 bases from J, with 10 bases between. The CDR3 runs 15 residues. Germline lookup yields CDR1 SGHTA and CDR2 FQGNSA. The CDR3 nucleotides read TGTGCCAGCAGCTTATTTCACGGATACCAAGAGACCCAGTACTTC. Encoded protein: CASSLFHGYQETQYF.

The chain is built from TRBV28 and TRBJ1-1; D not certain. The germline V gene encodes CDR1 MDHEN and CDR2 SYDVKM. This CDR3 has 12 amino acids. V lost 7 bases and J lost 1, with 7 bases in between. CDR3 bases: TGTGCCAGCAATTGGGAGAACACTGAAGCTTTCTTT. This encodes CASNWENTEAFF.

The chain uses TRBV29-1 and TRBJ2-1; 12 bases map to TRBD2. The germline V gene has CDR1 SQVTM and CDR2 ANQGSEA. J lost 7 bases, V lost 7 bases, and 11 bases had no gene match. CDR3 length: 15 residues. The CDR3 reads CSATGTSGYRNEQFF. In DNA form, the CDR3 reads TGCAGCGCTACGGGGACTAGCGGGTATAGGAATGAGCAGTTCTTC.

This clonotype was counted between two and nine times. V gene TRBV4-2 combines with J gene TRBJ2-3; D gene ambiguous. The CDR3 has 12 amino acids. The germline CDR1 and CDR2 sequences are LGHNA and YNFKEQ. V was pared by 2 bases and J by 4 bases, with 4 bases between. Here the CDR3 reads CASSQPADTQYF. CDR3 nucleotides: TGTGCCAGCAGCCAACCTGCAGATACGCAGTATTTT.

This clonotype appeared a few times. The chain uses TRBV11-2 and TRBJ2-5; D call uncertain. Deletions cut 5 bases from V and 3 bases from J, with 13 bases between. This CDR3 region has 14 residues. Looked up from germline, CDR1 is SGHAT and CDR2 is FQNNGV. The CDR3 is CASSEKGIKETQYF. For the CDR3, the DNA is TGTGCCAGCAGCGAGAAGGGTATTAAAGAGACCCAGTACTTC.

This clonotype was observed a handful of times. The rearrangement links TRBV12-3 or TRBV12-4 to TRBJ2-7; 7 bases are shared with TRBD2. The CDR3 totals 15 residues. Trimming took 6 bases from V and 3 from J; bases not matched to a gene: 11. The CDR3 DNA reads TGTGCCAGCAGCCCGAACCAAGCGGGGTACTACGAGCAGTACTTC. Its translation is CASSPNQAGYYEQYF.

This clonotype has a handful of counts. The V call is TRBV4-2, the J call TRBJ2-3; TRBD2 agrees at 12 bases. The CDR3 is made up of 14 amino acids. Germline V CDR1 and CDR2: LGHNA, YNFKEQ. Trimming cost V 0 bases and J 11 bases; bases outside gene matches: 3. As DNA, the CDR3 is TGTGCCAGCAGCCAAGAGGCTAGCGGGGGGGAGCAGTATTTT. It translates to CASSQEASGGEQYF.

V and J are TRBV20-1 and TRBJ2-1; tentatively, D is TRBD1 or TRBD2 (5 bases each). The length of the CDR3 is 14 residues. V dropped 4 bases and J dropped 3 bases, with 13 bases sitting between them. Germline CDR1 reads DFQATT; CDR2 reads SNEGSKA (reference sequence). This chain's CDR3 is CSATPGRIYNEQFF. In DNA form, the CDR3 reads TGCAGTGCTACCCCGGGACGGATCTACAATGAGCAGTTCTTC.

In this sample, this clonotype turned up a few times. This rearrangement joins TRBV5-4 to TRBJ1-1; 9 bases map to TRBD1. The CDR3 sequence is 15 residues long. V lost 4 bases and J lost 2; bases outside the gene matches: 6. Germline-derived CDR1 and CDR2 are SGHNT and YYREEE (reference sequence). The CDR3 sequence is CASSDWDRANTEAFF. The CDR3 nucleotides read TGTGCCAGCAGCGATTGGGACAGGGCTAACACTGAAGCTTTCTTT. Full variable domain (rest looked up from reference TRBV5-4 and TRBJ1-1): ETGVTQSPTHLIKTRGQQVTLRCSSQSGHNTVSWYQQALGQGPQFIFQYYREEENGRGNFPPRFSGLQFPNYSSELNVNALELDDSALYLCASSDWDRANTEAFFGQGTRLTVV.

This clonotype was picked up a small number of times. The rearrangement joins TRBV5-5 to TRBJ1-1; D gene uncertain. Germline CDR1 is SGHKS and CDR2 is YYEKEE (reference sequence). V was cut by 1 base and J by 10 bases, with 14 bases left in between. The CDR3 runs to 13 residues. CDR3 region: CASSLRSQPRAFF. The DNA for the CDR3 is TGTGCCAGCAGCTTGAGATCCCAACCTCGAGCTTTCTTT.

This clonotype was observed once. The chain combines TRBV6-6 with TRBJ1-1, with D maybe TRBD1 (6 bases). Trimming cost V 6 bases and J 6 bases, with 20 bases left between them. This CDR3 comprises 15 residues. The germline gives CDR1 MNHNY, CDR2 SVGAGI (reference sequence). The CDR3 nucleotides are TGTGCCAGCAGCCCACACATCCAGGGGCCCCCTGAAGCTTTCTTT. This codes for CASSPHIQGPPEAFF.

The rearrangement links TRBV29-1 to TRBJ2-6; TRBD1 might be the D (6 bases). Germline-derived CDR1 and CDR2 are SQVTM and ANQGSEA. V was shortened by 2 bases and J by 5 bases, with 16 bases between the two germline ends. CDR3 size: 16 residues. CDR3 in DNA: TGCAGCGTTGAATTACTACAGGGTCCGAGGGCCAACGTCCTGACTTTC. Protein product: CSVELLQGPRANVLTF.

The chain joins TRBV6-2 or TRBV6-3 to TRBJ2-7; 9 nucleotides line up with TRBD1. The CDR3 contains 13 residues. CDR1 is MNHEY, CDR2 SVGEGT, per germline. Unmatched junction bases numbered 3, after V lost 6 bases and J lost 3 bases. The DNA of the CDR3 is TGTGCCAGCAGGGGACAGGGTCGCTACGAGCAGTACTTC. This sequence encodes CASRGQGRYEQYF.

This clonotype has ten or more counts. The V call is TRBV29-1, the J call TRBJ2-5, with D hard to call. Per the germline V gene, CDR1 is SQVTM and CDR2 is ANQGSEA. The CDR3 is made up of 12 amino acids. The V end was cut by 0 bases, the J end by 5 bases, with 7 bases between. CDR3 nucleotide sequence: TGCAGCGTTGAAGATCAACGTGAGACCCAGTACTTC. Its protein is CSVEDQRETQYF.